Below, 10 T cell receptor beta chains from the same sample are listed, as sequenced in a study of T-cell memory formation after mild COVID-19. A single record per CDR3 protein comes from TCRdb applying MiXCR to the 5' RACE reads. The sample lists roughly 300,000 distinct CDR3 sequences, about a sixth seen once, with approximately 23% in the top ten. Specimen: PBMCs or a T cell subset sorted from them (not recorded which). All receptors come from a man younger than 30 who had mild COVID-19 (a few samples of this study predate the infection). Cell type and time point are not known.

CDR3 DNA: TGTGCCAGCTCCCCCGACAGGGTATCTGATGGCTACACCTTC. This codes for CASSPDRVSDGYTF. The chain employs TRBV18 and TRBJ1-2, with 7 positions matching TRBD1. With V trimmed by 6 bases and J by 6 bases, 10 bases remained unmatched. The germline gives CDR1 KGHSH, CDR2 LQKENI. The CDR3 is 14 residues long.

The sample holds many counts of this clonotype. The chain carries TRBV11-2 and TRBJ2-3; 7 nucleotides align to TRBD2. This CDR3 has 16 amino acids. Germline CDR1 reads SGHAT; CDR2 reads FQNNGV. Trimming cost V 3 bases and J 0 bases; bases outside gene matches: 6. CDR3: CASSFSGGISTDTQYF. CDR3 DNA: TGTGCCAGCAGCTTTTCCGGGGGGATTAGCACAGATACGCAGTATTTT.

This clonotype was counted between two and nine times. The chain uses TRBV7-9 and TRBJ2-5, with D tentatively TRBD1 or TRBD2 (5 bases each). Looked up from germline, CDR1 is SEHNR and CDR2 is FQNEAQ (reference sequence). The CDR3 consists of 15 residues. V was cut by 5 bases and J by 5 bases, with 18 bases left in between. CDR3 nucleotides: TGTGCCAGCAGCCCCCACCCCAGGGACCCCGAGACCCAGTACTTC. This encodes CASSPHPRDPETQYF. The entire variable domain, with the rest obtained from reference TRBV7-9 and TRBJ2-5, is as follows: DTGVSQNPRHKITKRGQNVTFRCDPISEHNRLYWYRQTLGQGPEFLTYFQNEAQLEKSRLLSDRFSAERPKGSFSTLEIQRTEQGDSAMYLCASSPHPRDPETQYFGPGTRLLVL.

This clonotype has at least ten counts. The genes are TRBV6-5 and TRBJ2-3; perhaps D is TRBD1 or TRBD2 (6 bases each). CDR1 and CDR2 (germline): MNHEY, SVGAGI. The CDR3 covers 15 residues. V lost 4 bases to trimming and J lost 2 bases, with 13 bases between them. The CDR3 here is CASSSTGRSTDTQYF. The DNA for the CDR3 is TGTGCCAGCAGTTCCACAGGGAGGTCCACAGATACGCAGTATTTT.

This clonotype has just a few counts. CDR3 nucleotide sequence: TGTGCCAGCAGCTTATTGCGACGGGAGACCCAGTACTTC. Residues: CASSLLRRETQYF. The rearrangement uses TRBV7-9 and TRBJ2-5; D uncertain. Germline V gives CDR1 SEHNR, CDR2 FQNEAQ (reference sequence). Trimming pared 2 bases from V and 5 bases from J, leaving 9 bases between. The CDR3 totals 13 residues. Looking up the rest from reference TRBV7-9 and TRBJ2-5 gives the full variable domain: DTGVSQNPRHKITKRGQNVTFRCDPISEHNRLYWYRQTLGQGPEFLTYFQNEAQLEKSRLLSDRFSAERPKGSFSTLEIQRTEQGDSAMYLCASSLLRRETQYFGPGTRLLVL.

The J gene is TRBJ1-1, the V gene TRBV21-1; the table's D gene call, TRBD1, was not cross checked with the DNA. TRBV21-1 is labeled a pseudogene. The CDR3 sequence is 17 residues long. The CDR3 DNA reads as TGTGCCAGCACCATCAGGGGGCTTCCATCACCGAACACTGAAGCTTTCTTT. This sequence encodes CASTIRGLPSPNTEAFF.

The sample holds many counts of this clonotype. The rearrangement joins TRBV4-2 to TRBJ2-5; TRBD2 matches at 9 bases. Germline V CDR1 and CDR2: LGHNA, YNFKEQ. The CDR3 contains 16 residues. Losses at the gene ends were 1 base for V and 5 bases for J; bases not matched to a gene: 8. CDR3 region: CASSQGLAGLVETQYF. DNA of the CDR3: TGTGCCAGCAGCCAAGGGCTAGCGGGGTTAGTGGAGACCCAGTACTTC.

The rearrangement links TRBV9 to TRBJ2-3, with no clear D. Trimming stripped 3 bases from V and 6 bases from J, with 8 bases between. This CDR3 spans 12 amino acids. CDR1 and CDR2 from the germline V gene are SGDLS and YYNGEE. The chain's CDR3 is CASSEDQDTQYF. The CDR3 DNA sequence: TGTGCCAGCAGCGAGGACCAGGATACGCAGTATTTT.

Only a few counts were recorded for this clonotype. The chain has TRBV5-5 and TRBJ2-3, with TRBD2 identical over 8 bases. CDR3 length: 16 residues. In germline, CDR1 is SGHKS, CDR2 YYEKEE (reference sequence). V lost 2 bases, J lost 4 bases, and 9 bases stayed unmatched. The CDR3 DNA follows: TGTGCCAGCAGCTTACCCGGGCGGGGGGATGCAGATACGCAGTATTTT. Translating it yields CASSLPGRGDADTQYF.

DNA for the CDR3: TGCAGTGCCACTATGGGACAGGGGTTGGCCGGGGAGCTGTTTTTT. Protein product: CSATMGQGLAGELFF. The chain carries TRBV20-1 and TRBJ2-2; 10 bases fit TRBD1. This CDR3 comprises 15 residues. Germline lookup yields CDR1 DFQATT and CDR2 SNEGSKA (reference sequence). Trimming removed 6 bases from V and 6 bases from J; junction bases left unmatched: 10.